Below, 23 T cell receptor beta chains from the same sample are listed, as sequenced in a study of blood T cell repertoires in COVID-19. The repertoire was sequenced with immunoSEQ multiplex PCR; TCRdb's copy has only in-frame clones and lacks some. The sample consists of under 200,000 clones, about nine tenths of them appearing once. Sequencing was done on a sample of peripheral blood. Every receptor here comes from an older woman with COVID-19, enrolled during active disease.

On this clone: This sample includes further DNA sequences coding for the same CDR3. V and J are TRBV6-5 and TRBJ1-2, with D maybe TRBD1 (6 bases). Germline V gene sequence: CDR1 MNHEY, CDR2 SVGAGI. The CDR3 totals 13 residues. Trimming stripped 6 bases from V and 0 bases from J, with 8 bases between. The CDR3 DNA reads as TGTGCCAGCAGCCGGACAGCTAACTATGGCTACACCTTC. Translation gives CASSRTANYGYTF.

The chain joins TRBV4-3 to TRBJ1-2; 10 positions match TRBD1. CDR1 and CDR2 (germline): LGHNA, YSLEER. CDR3 length equals 15 residues. V gave up 3 bases and J gave up 2 bases; unmatched junction bases: 3. This CDR3 is CASSQGQGRNYGYTF. The CDR3 coding sequence is TGCGCCAGCAGCCAGGGACAGGGGAGAAACTATGGCTACACCTTC.

This clone occurred a few times. This chain uses TRBV18 with TRBJ1-2, with 7 bases lining up with TRBD1. V was clipped by 1 base and J by 3 bases; unmatched bases: 5. Germline V gives CDR1 KGHSH, CDR2 LQKENI. The CDR3 spans 15 residues. The CDR3 nucleotides read TGTGCCAGCTCACCACGGGCCAGGGGGGACTATGGCTACACCTTC. This codes for CASSPRARGDYGYTF.

The chain carries TRBV2 and TRBJ2-1; D ambiguous. V lost 2 bases, J lost 6 bases, and 5 bases lay in between. Germline values: CDR1 SNHLY, CDR2 FYNNEI. The CDR3 loop spans 12 amino acids. The CDR3 DNA reads TGTGCCAGCAGTGAACATGTCAATGAGCAGTTCTTC. Its translation: CASSEHVNEQFF.

This clone was found a few times. The rearrangement joins TRBV5-4 to TRBJ2-7; weak D call: TRBD2 (6 bases). V dropped 0 bases and J dropped 4 bases, with 14 bases sitting between them. The CDR3 covers 15 residues. Germline assignment: CDR1 SGHNT and CDR2 YYREEE (reference sequence). The CDR3 DNA follows: TGTGCCAGCAGCTTGGGCGGGGCCAGTGAGTACGAGCAGTACTTC. It is translated as CASSLGGASEYEQYF.

V is TRBV19 and J is TRBJ1-2; 7 bases align to TRBD1. The V gene's germline CDR1 is LNHDA and CDR2 SQIVND (reference sequence). The CDR3 is 15 residues long. J gave up 8 bases and V 3 bases, and 12 bases lay outside the gene matches. CDR3: CASSMGQGVADGYTF. DNA of the CDR3: TGTGCCAGTAGTATGGGCCAGGGGGTTGCCGACGGCTACACCTTC.

The chain is built from TRBV4-3 and TRBJ2-3; 9 bases map to TRBD1. Germline V CDR1 and CDR2: LGHNA, YSLEER. The CDR3 contains 15 residues. Trimming at V came to 3 bases and at J to 4 bases, leaving 5 bases not matched to a gene. CDR3 nucleotide sequence: TGCGCCAGCAGCCATCCGGGACAGGGCGCAGATACGCAGTATTTT. Translated: CASSHPGQGADTQYF.

The chain recombines TRBV6-1 with TRBJ1-2; tentative D call: TRBD1 (5 bases). The germline V and J ends were trimmed by 6 bases and 5 bases, with 13 bases remaining between them. The germline V gene encodes CDR1 MNHNS and CDR2 SASEGT. This CDR3 contains 13 residues. In DNA, the CDR3 is TGTGCCAGCAGACCGACGGCAGGGTATGGCTACACCTTC. It codes for CASRPTAGYGYTF.

The chain recombines TRBV7-2 with TRBJ2-7; TRBD1 agrees at 8 bases. Looked up from germline, CDR1 is SGHTA and CDR2 is FQGNSA. V lost 6 bases, J lost 2 bases, and 9 bases stayed unmatched. The length of the CDR3 is 15 residues. The CDR3 reads CASSRPGTGAYEQYF. The CDR3 nucleotides read TGTGCCAGCAGTCGTCCCGGGACAGGAGCCTACGAGCAGTACTTC.

The chain links TRBV6-1 to TRBJ2-7, with TRBD1 identical over 8 bases. Germline V lookup: CDR1 MNHNS, CDR2 SASEGT. J lost 0 bases, V lost 7 bases, and 5 bases had no gene match. This CDR3 spans 14 amino acids. CDR3 region: CASTLQGGSYEQYF. The CDR3 DNA is TGTGCCAGCACCCTACAGGGGGGCTCCTACGAGCAGTACTTC.

V usage is TRBV13 and J usage is TRBJ2-7, with 8 bases matching TRBD2. The germline V gene encodes CDR1 PRHDT and CDR2 FYEKMQ (reference sequence). The CDR3 length is 15 residues. V was pared by 3 bases and J by 1 base, with 5 bases of the junction left unmatched. The CDR3 DNA sequence: TGTGCCAGCAGCTTCTGGCTAGCGGGTTCCTACGAGCAGTACTTC. It specifies CASSFWLAGSYEQYF.

CDR3 nucleotides: TGTGCCAGCAGTTCCCGGACAGCTAGGGCAGCTTTCTTT. This sequence encodes CASSSRTARAAFF. V and J are TRBV6-2 or TRBV6-3 and TRBJ1-1; tentative D call: TRBD1 (6 bases). This CDR3 comprises 13 residues. From germline, CDR1 is MNHEY and CDR2 SVGEGT. V was clipped by 4 bases and J by 10 bases, with 16 bases between them.

The V call is TRBV27, the J call TRBJ2-1; the match to TRBD2 covers 11 bases. Germline V CDR1 and CDR2: MNHEY, SMNVEV (reference sequence). V lost 7 bases and J lost 6; bases outside the gene matches: 8. This CDR3 has 15 amino acids. The CDR3 DNA follows: TGTGCCAGCAACCCACTAGCGGGAGTCACCAATGAGCAGTTCTTC. Protein product: CASNPLAGVTNEQFF.

In the case of this clone: At the DNA level, this CDR3 is encoded by other sequences in the same sample as well. The CDR3 DNA reads as TGCGCCAGCAGCCTTGGCGCCGGGGGAAGCAATCAGCCCCAGCATTTT. Amino acid sequence: CASSLGAGGSNQPQHF. The rearrangement uses TRBV5-1 and TRBJ1-5; tentatively, D is TRBD1 (5 bases). This CDR3 has 16 amino acids. V was clipped by 4 bases and J by 1 base, with 15 bases between them. Germline V CDR1 and CDR2: SGHRS, YFSETQ.

This sequence joins TRBV29-1 and TRBJ1-1; D not resolved. V was clipped by 6 bases and J by 0 bases, with 14 bases between them. CDR3 length: 14 amino acids. CDR1 and CDR2 (germline): SQVTM, ANQGSEA. In DNA form, the CDR3 reads TGCAGCGTGGGAGAGGCAGGCATGAACACTGAAGCTTTCTTT. Its translation: CSVGEAGMNTEAFF.

The chain links TRBV5-1 to TRBJ2-6; D uncertain. The CDR3 sequence is 14 residues long. V gave up 0 bases and J gave up 4 bases, with 5 bases separating them. The germline V gene has CDR1 SGHRS and CDR2 YFSETQ. CDR3 residues: CASSLVQGANVLTF. The CDR3 coding sequence is TGCGCCAGCAGCTTGGTACAGGGGGCCAACGTCCTGACTTTC. Full variable domain (remainder filled in from reference TRBV5-1 and TRBJ2-6): KAGVTQTPRYLIKTRGQQVTLSCSPISGHRSVSWYQQTPGQGLQFLFEYFSETQRNKGNFPGRFSGRQFSNSRSEMNVSTLELGDSALYLCASSLVQGANVLTFGAGSRLTVL.

This chain joins TRBV25-1 and TRBJ2-7; tentative D call: TRBD1 (6 bases). V was pared by 10 bases and J by 3 bases, with 13 bases between. Germline lookup yields CDR1 MGHDK and CDR2 SYGVNS. This CDR3 has 12 residues. The CDR3 is CATQGYNYEQYF. The CDR3 DNA reads TGTGCCACCCAGGGGTATAACTACGAGCAGTACTTC.

This clone came up once. The gene calls are TRBV5-1 and TRBJ2-7, with TRBD1 matching over 7 bases. V trimming: 4 bases; J trimming: 4 bases; junction bases outside the gene matches: 5. This CDR3 contains 13 residues. The V gene's germline CDR1 is SGHRS and CDR2 YFSETQ. Here the CDR3 reads CASSTGAVYEQYF. The CDR3 DNA sequence: TGCGCCAGCAGCACAGGGGCTGTTTACGAGCAGTACTTC.

The CDR3 bases are TGTGCCAGCAGCTTAGTTGGGACAGAAAATTCACCCCTCCACTTT. Translating it yields CASSLVGTENSPLHF. The chain combines TRBV11-3 with TRBJ1-6; TRBD1 agrees at 7 bases. The length of the CDR3 is 15 residues. The ends lost 1 base at V and 7 bases at J; junction bases unmatched: 4. CDR1 is SGHNT, CDR2 YENEEA, per germline.

This chain links TRBV19 with TRBJ2-7, with unresolved D. Germline lookup yields CDR1 LNHDA and CDR2 SQIVND (reference sequence). V dropped 4 bases and J dropped 0 bases, with 16 bases sitting between them. The length of the CDR3 is 16 residues. CDR3 sequence reads: CASSSRRQATSYEQYF. CDR3 nucleotide sequence: TGTGCCAGTAGTAGTCGTAGGCAGGCGACCTCCTACGAGCAGTACTTC.

The V call is TRBV9, the J call TRBJ1-2, with TRBD1 identical over 9 bases. J gave up 5 bases and V 3 bases, and 11 bases lay outside the gene matches. Per the germline V gene, CDR1 is SGDLS and CDR2 is YYNGEE. The CDR3 length is 16 residues. CDR3 in DNA: TGTGCCAGCAGCGACGACCCGGACAGGGGTAAATATGGCTACACCTTC. As protein: CASSDDPDRGKYGYTF.

The chain carries TRBV21-1 and TRBJ2-7; the table assigns TRBD2, which was not confirmed against the DNA. TRBV21-1 is classified as a pseudogene. The CDR3 contains 15 residues. CDR3 amino acids: CAYAAGALSSYEQYF. The CDR3 DNA reads as TGTGCCTATGCGGCGGGGGCACTCAGCTCCTACGAGCAGTACTTC.

V usage is TRBV7-2 and J usage is TRBJ1-2; 7 nucleotides line up with TRBD1. Germline CDR1 is SGHTA and CDR2 is FQGNSA. This CDR3 comprises 14 residues. Trimming removed 5 bases from V and 2 bases from J; junction bases left unmatched: 5. The chain's CDR3 is CASSGGTANYGYTF. The CDR3 DNA reads TGTGCCAGCAGCGGGGGGACAGCCAACTATGGCTACACCTTC.